The present T cell receptor beta chain was sequenced within a study of cytomegalovirus exposure and HLA in healthy donors. Overall study context: Earlier findings included some 120 million unique TCR beta sequences obtained from 180 million or so T cells. Study-wide points: A later analysis by the authors found several of the most significant clusters apparently linked to common viral pathogens. Indistinguishable V segments such as TRBV6-2 and TRBV6-3 were excluded. A further, later analysis showed that HLA-associated TCR beta chains (compared with equally common others) were more clonally expanded.

Amplification used 60 Vbeta primers and 13 Jbeta primers. Method: immunoSEQ multiplex PCR; TCRdb's copy keeps in-frame clones and lacks some. The sample shows around 160,000 clones, around 75% of them seen only once. In its sample, this clone was seen once. The target antigen is unknown. The CDR3 extends over 15 amino acids. Trimming left V 2 bases short and J 4 bases short, with 9 bases between. CDR1 is MRHNA and CDR2 is SNTAGT in the germline V gene. The clonotype comes from a woman aged 18-29 years in good health and CMV-seronegative. The genes are TRBV6-4 and TRBJ2-6, with D uncertain. Sequenced input: PBMCs. CDR3 bases: TGTGCCAGCAGTGACGGTTCGCGGGGGGCCAACGTCCTGACTTTC. Encoded protein: CASSDGSRGANVLTF.